Below are 18 T cell receptor beta chains sequenced from a single sample in a study of CD8 T cells in Susac syndrome. Random hexamers were used to reverse transcribe an amount of roughly 0.5 to 1 ug RNA. TCRdb re-analysed the immunoSEQ multiplex PCR reads in MiXCR, keeping a single row per CDR3 protein. The profile shows over 130,000 distinct CDR3 sequences, approximately 95% of them singletons. The sequencing input was CD4+ T cells from PBMCs. Receptors originate from a human donor with multiple sclerosis.

The chain's CDR3 is CASSSTGQGRYGYTF. The DNA for the CDR3 is TGTGCCAGCAGCTCCACGGGACAGGGGCGATATGGCTACACCTTC. The chain uses TRBV11-2 and TRBJ1-2, with TRBD1 matching over 10 bases. Germline CDR1 and CDR2: SGHAT and FQNNGV. This CDR3 comprises 15 residues. J gave up 5 bases and V 4 bases, and 7 bases lay outside the gene matches.

The chain uses TRBV27 and TRBJ1-5, with a tentative D call TRBD1 (5 bases). Trimming shortened V by 0 bases and J by 6 bases, and 9 bases separated the two germline ends. Germline V lookup: CDR1 MNHEY, CDR2 SMNVEV (reference sequence). CDR3 size: 14 residues. The CDR3 region is CASSLSGVAQPQHF. CDR3 DNA: TGTGCCAGCAGTTTATCGGGGGTGGCTCAGCCCCAGCATTTT.

The V and J genes are TRBV20-1 and TRBJ1-2, with 7 bases that match TRBD1. This CDR3 has 14 residues. After removal of 5 bases from V and 4 bases from J, the junction contained 10 bases not matched to a gene. Looked up from germline, CDR1 is DFQATT and CDR2 is SNEGSKA (reference sequence). CDR3 loop: CSAPPPGQIYGYTF. The CDR3 DNA is TGCAGTGCTCCCCCCCCGGGACAGATCTATGGCTACACCTTC.

The J gene is TRBJ2-1, the V gene TRBV12-3 or TRBV12-4; 10 nucleotides line up with TRBD1. The CDR3 totals 12 residues. V shed 7 bases and J 8 bases; nucleotides not matched to a gene: 2. CDR3 region: CASKTGGYEQFF. The CDR3 nucleotides are TGTGCCAGCAAGACAGGGGGCTATGAGCAGTTCTTC.

The chain links TRBV5-6 to TRBJ2-7; D is tentatively TRBD1 or TRBD2 (5 bases each). The CDR3 is 16 residues long. Germline V lookup: CDR1 SGHDT, CDR2 YYEEEE. Trimming stripped 2 bases from V and 1 base from J, with 16 bases between. CDR3 bases: TGTGCCAGCAGCTTACGCCGGGACCGACGGTCCTACGAGCAGTACTTC. This translates into CASSLRRDRRSYEQYF.

The chain is built from TRBV12-3 or TRBV12-4 and TRBJ2-6; either TRBD1 or TRBD2 may fit D (5 bases each). The CDR3 extends over 17 amino acids. Trimming cost V 3 bases and J 4 bases, with 16 bases left between them. CDR3 DNA sequence: TGTGCCAGCAGTTTCGCGTTGGGGGTAGGAGGGGCCAACGTCCTGACTTTC. Its protein product is CASSFALGVGGANVLTF.

V is TRBV3-1 and J is TRBJ2-7; unclear D gene. Germline V CDR1 and CDR2: LGHDT, YNNKEL (reference sequence). This CDR3 is built from 13 residues. The V gene lost 1 base and the J gene lost 3 bases, with 7 bases spanning the gap. The CDR3 is CASSQVVNYEQYF. DNA for the CDR3: TGTGCCAGCAGCCAAGTAGTAAACTACGAGCAGTACTTC.

The CDR3 DNA is TGCAGTGCTAGCCGTGAAAGCTCCTACAATGAGCAGTTCTTC. Protein product: CSASRESSYNEQFF. The chain is built from TRBV20-1 and TRBJ2-1; D ambiguous. CDR1 and CDR2 from the germline V gene are DFQATT and SNEGSKA (reference sequence). This CDR3 has 14 residues. The V end was cut by 3 bases, the J end by 0 bases, with 9 bases between.

This chain connects TRBV30 to TRBJ2-1; 9 positions match TRBD2. Losses at the gene ends were 8 bases for V and 5 bases for J; bases not matched to a gene: 4. The CDR3 loop spans 12 amino acids. Germline V gives CDR1 GTSNPN, CDR2 SVGIG (reference sequence). Here the CDR3 DNA reads TGTGCCGGACTAGCGTTGGACAATGAGCAGTTCTTC. As protein: CAGLALDNEQFF.

The rearrangement links TRBV30 to TRBJ1-5; D not certain. Germline values: CDR1 GTSNPN, CDR2 SVGIG (reference sequence). The V and J ends lost 4 bases and 2 bases respectively, with 12 bases between them. This CDR3 region has 14 residues. The CDR3, as DNA: TGTGCCTGGACACGTACCTTGGGCAATCAGCCCCAGCATTTT. The encoded protein is CAWTRTLGNQPQHF.

The V gene is TRBV28, the J gene TRBJ2-4; tentatively, D is TRBD1 (5 bases). V was trimmed by 3 bases and J by 0 bases, leaving 21 bases between them. CDR3 size: 19 residues. Germline-derived CDR1 and CDR2 are MDHEN and SYDVKM. Here the CDR3 DNA reads TGTGCCAGCAGTTTTTGGCAGGGCGATATGTTCCTAGCCAAAAACATTCAGTACTTC. Residues: CASSFWQGDMFLAKNIQYF.

The V and J genes are TRBV27 and TRBJ2-7; 9 nucleotides match TRBD2. The trim removed 3 bases at V and 5 bases at J, leaving 5 bases unmatched. This CDR3 is 14 amino acids long. Germline V gene data show CDR1 as MNHEY and CDR2 as SMNVEV (reference sequence). The CDR3 nucleotides are TGTGCCAGCAGTTTTGGCGGGAGGGCCAACGAGCAGTACTTC. Protein: CASSFGGRANEQYF.

This chain uses TRBV3-1 with TRBJ2-7; no clear D. The CDR3 loop spans 13 amino acids. The ends were cut back, 4 bases at V and 3 bases at J, with 10 bases in the middle. CDR1 is LGHDT and CDR2 is YNNKEL in the germline V gene (reference sequence). The CDR3 DNA follows: TGTGCCAGCAGCCCTCGTAGTTTCTACGAGCAGTACTTC. It yields the protein CASSPRSFYEQYF.

This chain connects TRBV5-1 to TRBJ2-1; TRBD2 agrees at 9 bases. The V gene's germline CDR1 is SGHRS and CDR2 YFSETQ. The CDR3 has 17 residues. The ends lost 2 bases at V and 8 bases at J; junction bases unmatched: 14. The CDR3 here is CASSFMPGASGNYEQFF. For the CDR3, the DNA is TGCGCCAGCAGCTTTATGCCCGGGGCTAGCGGGAACTATGAGCAGTTCTTC.

The gene calls are TRBV9 and TRBJ2-1, with D unresolved. Germline CDR1 reads SGDLS; CDR2 reads YYNGEE. The V end lost 4 bases, the J end lost 8 bases, and 16 bases lay between the germline ends. The CDR3 covers 14 residues. The chain's CDR3 is CASSPRIDQDEQFF. The CDR3 region has the DNA TGTGCCAGCAGCCCCCGGATTGATCAGGATGAGCAGTTCTTC.

This sequence joins TRBV7-9 and TRBJ2-5; a weak D match, TRBD1 (5 bases). This CDR3 has 12 amino acids. V lost 7 bases, J lost 2 bases, and 8 bases lay in between. Germline V gene sequence: CDR1 SEHNR, CDR2 FQNEAQ (reference sequence). The CDR3 protein is CASKRTQETQYF. CDR3 DNA: TGTGCCAGCAAGAGGACACAAGAGACCCAGTACTTC.

This clonotype was recorded only once. This chain links TRBV29-1 with TRBJ2-1; D is perhaps TRBD2 (5 bases). V was pared by 4 bases and J by 9 bases, with 13 bases between. Germline V lookup: CDR1 SQVTM, CDR2 ANQGSEA. The CDR3 covers 12 residues. Here the CDR3 reads CSVGRRQLEQFF. CDR3 sequence (DNA): TGCAGCGTTGGACGGAGGCAGCTTGAGCAGTTCTTC.

Only a few counts were recorded for this clonotype. The V gene is TRBV9, the J gene TRBJ1-5; the D is unclear. The CDR3 has 16 amino acids. The V and J ends lost 3 bases and 4 bases respectively, with 17 bases between them. Germline V gives CDR1 SGDLS, CDR2 YYNGEE. The CDR3 nucleotides are TGTGCCAGCAGCGATCGTCCGGGCCACCCAAATCAGCCCCAGCATTTT. Residues: CASSDRPGHPNQPQHF.